The clone carrying this T cell receptor (beta chain) was picked up many times. This entry is derived from a study of CD8 T cells in ankylosing spondylitis. Trimming pared 3 bases from V and 2 bases from J, leaving 8 bases between. This CDR3 has 13 residues. Germline V gives CDR1 SGHTA, CDR2 FQGNSA. Quantitative 5'-RACE with molecular barcodes was used to make the TCR beta libraries. Each CDR3 protein is one row after TCRdb ran MiXCR on the 5' RACE reads. The table shows 250,000 or so distinct CDR3 sequences, with roughly 10% occurring only once. The source material was blood, either unsorted or a sorted T cell fraction (not recorded which). This chain links TRBV7-2 with TRBJ2-7; D is uncertain. The TCR was taken from a male donor with ankylosing spondylitis or in good health (not recorded which). Here the CDR3 reads CASSFGTTYEQYF. For the CDR3, the DNA is TGTGCCAGCAGCTTTGGTACCACCTACGAGCAGTACTTC.